Sequencing of this T cell receptor beta chain was carried out in a study of tumor and adjacent non-tumor tissue in lung cancer. Study-wide context: Patients were aged about 30 to 85, about 10 men and 5 women, stage I to III. Study observations and caveats: Tumor tissue had significantly higher TCR diversity than normal lung.

TCRbeta libraries were built with three rounds of nested PCR, modified from ARM-PCR. In TCRdb, the multiplex PCR reads were re-called with MiXCR into one record per CDR3 protein. The sample records under 150,000 distinct CDR3 sequences, about 66% being singletons. This sample's RNA came from whole unsorted tissue. Donors were chemotherapy-naive, newly diagnosed lung cancer surgical patients in China, August–late 2014. As concerns this clonotype: Its specificity is unknown. At one end, the junction sequence differs from germline, possibly due to a read error.

The sequenced sample was lung tumor tissue. The sequence was obtained from a man between 25 and 39 years old with non-small cell lung cancer.

The CDR3 nucleotides read TGCAGCGTTGAGGGTAATAGCTATGGCTACAGCTTC. It specifies CSVEGNSYGYSF. The V and J genes are TRBV29-1 and TRBJ1-2; D not certain. This CDR3 region has 12 residues. Germline CDR1 reads SQVTM; CDR2 reads ANQGSEA.